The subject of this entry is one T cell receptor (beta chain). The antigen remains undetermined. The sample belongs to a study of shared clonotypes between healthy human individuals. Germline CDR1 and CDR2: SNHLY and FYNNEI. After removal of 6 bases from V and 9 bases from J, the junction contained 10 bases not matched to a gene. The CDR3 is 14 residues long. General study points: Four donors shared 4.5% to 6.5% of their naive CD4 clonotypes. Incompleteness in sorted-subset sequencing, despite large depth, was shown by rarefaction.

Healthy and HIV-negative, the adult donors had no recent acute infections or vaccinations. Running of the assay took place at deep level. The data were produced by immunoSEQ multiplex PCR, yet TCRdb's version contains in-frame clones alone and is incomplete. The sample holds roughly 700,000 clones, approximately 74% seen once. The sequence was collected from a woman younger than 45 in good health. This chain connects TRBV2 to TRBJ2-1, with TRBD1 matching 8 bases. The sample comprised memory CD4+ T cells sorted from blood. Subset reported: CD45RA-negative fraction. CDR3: CASRQGQGVREQFF. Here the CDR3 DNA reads TGTGCCAGCAGACAAGGACAGGGTGTCCGTGAGCAGTTCTTC.